Described below is a single T cell receptor (beta chain) sequence and its context. This clone's antigen is unknown. Per-nucleotide qualities are absent, and no much larger clonotype sits a single base away. The sample originates from a study of OX40 agonist ivuxolimab in advanced cancers. As for the study more broadly: Ivuxolimab, which targeted the costimulatory receptor OX40 (CD134), was an agonistic, fully human IgG2 monoclonal antibody. Prior anti-PD-1, anti-PD-L1 or anti-CTLA-4 therapy was permitted, and about 40% of dose-escalation patients had received checkpoint inhibitors. In the dose-escalation cohort, 82.7% of patients were male, and the mean age was approximately 60 years, with a range of about 20 to 90. Partial responses were achieved by three dose-escalation patients, of whom one had hepatocellular carcinoma and two had cutaneous melanoma. Of the 50 or so patients in dose escalation, some 20 had hepatocellular carcinoma, roughly 15 had melanoma, 9 had renal cell carcinoma and 9 had head and neck cancer. The paper reports the monotherapy dose-escalation portion (N = 52 patients) of the phase I ivuxolimab trial. Peripheral TCRbeta sequencing aimed to test whether ivuxolimab altered TCR sequence diversity and caused clonal T-cell expansion. Intravenous ivuxolimab was administered to patients every 2 weeks at six dose levels: 0.01, 0.1, 0.3, 1.5, 3 and 10 mg/kg.

From the cysteine up to the phenylalanine, the CDR3 has a length of 16 residues. Of all the DNA, just the CDR3 is kept, 48 bases in frame from base 1. Looking up the germline V gene yields CDR1 SGHVS and CDR2 FNYEAQ. V gives up 3 bases and J gives up 0 bases, and the segment between their germline ends measures 12 bases. Overall results and qualifications from the work: Low levels of normalized T-cell clonal expansion were also shown by some nonresponding patients. Partial responders in the 0.1-3.0 mg/kg groups had among the lowest normalized peripheral clonal expansion, especially among CD8+ T cells. At doses of 0.1 to 3.0 mg/kg, clonal expansion of both CD4+ and CD8+ T cells in blood was seen between baseline and week 6. Which antigens the clonally expanded peripheral T cells were specific for was not determined. After ivuxolimab, CD8+ T cells had more expanded clones than CD4+ T cells on average.

The trial excluded patients who had a history of autoimmune disease or who were on systemic immunosuppression. In every dose cohort, peripheral blood was drawn for TCR sequencing at baseline, cycle 4 day 1, and cycle 7 day 1. The samples were taken from a phase I, first-in-human, multicenter, open-label dose-escalation trial of ivuxolimab. Adults with locally advanced or metastatic head and neck squamous cell, hepatocellular, melanoma or renal cell carcinoma were enrolled in the trial. Before TCR sequencing, CD4+ T cells and CD8+ T cells from peripheral blood were sorted into separate populations. Genomic DNA was extracted from sorted cells for sequencing of the TCRbeta CDR3 region. The immunoSEQ Assay was used for sequencing of TCRbeta CDR3 regions. TCRdb retrieved this table from immuneACCESS and kept in-frame rearrangements only. Not all clones are present; in checked studies, unresolved V genes account for under half, and no reason is known for the remainder. Recorded for this sample are roughly 93,000 clones; around 90% of them occurred a single time. Clones ranked in the top ten supply 0.4% to 0.55% of the sample.

The TCR originated in an adult with an advanced solid tumor such as melanoma, head and neck, liver or kidney cancer. The source material was CD4+ or CD8+ T cells sorted from blood, sampled in a trial of the OX40 agonist ivuxolimab. The chain is assembled from TRBV7-6 and TRBJ1-3, with no confidently assigned D gene. DNA sequence: TGTGCCAGCAGCTTCTATGATTCAGGCTCTGGAAACACCATATATTTT. Its product reads: CASSFYDSGSGNTIYF. Joined to the reference TRBV7-6 and TRBJ1-3 proteins, this CDR3 gives the full variable domain: GAGVSQSPRYKVTKRGQDVALRCDPISGHVSLYWYRQALGQGPEFLTYFNYEAQQDKSGLPNDRFSAERPEGSISTLTIQRTEQRDSAMYRCASSFYDSGSGNTIYFGEGSWLTVV.